This TCR beta chain came from a study of T cell responses to AZD1222 COVID-19 vaccine. Study information: Investigators merged groups given second doses at roughly 4 or roughly 12 weeks. Study-wide results and caveats: After the peak T cell response, and only then, were repertoires sampled. Nearly half of spike-specific TCRs reportedly target unmutated variant regions. The study found Spike-specific TCR breadth and depth rose after two AZD1222 doses.

This table comes from immunoSEQ multiplex PCR, and its TCRdb copy is limited to in-frame clones, with some not included. The table has 100,000 to 150,000 clones, 88% seen once. For this clone: As yet, its antigen is unknown.

V shed 4 bases and J shed 0 bases, with 7 bases lying between them. Germline CDR1 reads SQVTM; CDR2 reads ANQGSEA. This CDR3 has 13 amino acids. The V and J genes are TRBV29-1 and TRBJ1-3; D is uncertain. Sequenced here: peripheral blood, sampled on day 0 of AZD1222 vaccination. The TCR was taken from an adult in good health. The CDR3 is CSVGPNSGNTIYF. DNA for the CDR3: TGCAGCGTTGGGCCTAACTCTGGAAACACCATATATTTT.